This T cell receptor (beta chain) stems from a study of blood T cell repertoires in COVID-19. J lost 9 bases, V lost 3 bases, and 7 bases had no gene match. The CDR3 loop spans 14 amino acids. CDR1 is SNHLY, CDR2 FYNNEI, per germline. Only in-frame clones appear in the TCRdb table, and some are missing; sequencing was by immunoSEQ multiplex PCR. The sample includes 30,000 to 45,000 clones, 90% of them seen just once. This clone was seen just once. The sample taken for sequencing was peripheral blood. The chain uses TRBV2 and TRBJ2-1, with 8 bases fitting TRBD1. The sequence came from a human donor in a cohort sampled during active COVID-19. Here the CDR3 DNA reads TGTGCCAGCAGTGACCCGGGACAGGTTACTGAGCAGTTCTTC. Amino acid sequence: CASSDPGQVTEQFF.